This T cell receptor beta chain is drawn from a study of cytomegalovirus exposure and HLA in healthy donors. Findings of the study overall: The investigators catalogued 164 TCR beta chains as cytomegalovirus-associated.

Unrecorded immune exposures were likely, despite nominal health at sampling. With 7 bases removed from V and 0 bases from J, the gap between germline ends came to 8 bases. The germline V gene has CDR1 SGHRS and CDR2 YFSETQ. The CDR3 covers 13 residues. On this clone: Its target is unknown.

Both 60 Vbeta primers and 13 Jbeta primers went into the PCR. Clones were read by immunoSEQ multiplex PCR, and TCRdb kept only the in-frame ones, dropping some. The top ten hold roughly 3% of the sample, which has about 130,000 clones, 70% to 80% seen once. The source is a man between 25 and 39 years old in good health and CMV-seronegative. The V gene is TRBV5-1, the J gene TRBJ2-1, with D tentatively TRBD2 (5 bases). The material sequenced was PBMCs. CDR3 nucleotides: TGCGCCAGCGGACTGGACTCCTACAATGAGCAGTTCTTC. Protein product: CASGLDSYNEQFF.